Following are 24 T cell receptor beta chains from one sample sequenced in a study of blood T cell repertoires in COVID-19. Here immunoSEQ multiplex PCR was the method, and the copy in TCRdb shows in-frame clones only, minus some. The data hold 100,000 to 150,000 clones, with roughly 90% observed a single time. The sequenced sample consisted of peripheral blood. These receptor sequences come from a man aged 40-49 years with acute or convalescent COVID-19.

This chain uses TRBV11-2 with TRBJ2-7; a possible D gene is TRBD2 (5 bases). The V gene lost 0 bases and the J gene lost 7 bases, with 16 bases spanning the gap. Germline CDR1 reads SGHAT; CDR2 reads FQNNGV. The CDR3 consists of 15 residues. The CDR3 nucleotides read TGTGCCAGCAGCTTAGATAGAGTCAGGACGGGGGAGCAGTACTTC. It codes for CASSLDRVRTGEQYF. The whole variable domain, remainder taken from reference TRBV11-2 and TRBJ2-7, is EAGVAQSPRYKIIEKRQSVAFWCNPISGHATLYWYQQILGQGPKLLIQFQNNGVVDDSQLPKDRFSAERLKGVDSTLKIQPAKLEDSAVYLCASSLDRVRTGEQYFGPGTRLTVT.

The chain couples TRBV6-6 to TRBJ2-7; no clear D. The CDR3 contains 12 residues. From germline, CDR1 is MNHNY and CDR2 SVGAGI (reference sequence). V was clipped by 4 bases and J by 5 bases, with 9 bases between them. CDR3 amino acids: CASSFQRDEQYF. Written as DNA, the CDR3 is TGTGCCAGCAGTTTCCAGCGAGACGAGCAGTACTTC.

The chain joins TRBV29-1 to TRBJ1-5; D uncertain. The CDR3 loop spans 12 amino acids. Germline V CDR1 and CDR2: SQVTM, ANQGSEA. V lost 0 bases and J 5 bases, leaving 5 bases between the germline ends. CDR3 protein: CSVEDGDQPQHF. CDR3 bases: TGCAGCGTTGAAGATGGAGATCAGCCCCAGCATTTT.

This clone was counted between two and nine times. V is TRBV6-1 and J is TRBJ1-1, with D maybe TRBD1 (5 bases). Trimming removed 1 base at V and 6 bases at J, with 9 bases between. The CDR3 loop spans 13 amino acids. Per the germline V gene, CDR1 is MNHNS and CDR2 is SASEGT. CDR3 DNA: TGTGCCAGCAGTGAAGTTAGGGGCGCTGAAGCTTTCTTT. As protein: CASSEVRGAEAFF.

The rearrangement joins TRBV6-1 to TRBJ2-2; weak D call: TRBD1 (6 bases). There are 20 residues in the CDR3. Germline V gives CDR1 MNHNS, CDR2 SASEGT. Trimming cost V 0 bases and J 6 bases, with 26 bases left between them. As DNA, the CDR3 is TGTGCCAGCAGTGAAGCCGGTCCGCGACCGGGGACAAGGGTATCCGGGGAGCTGTTTTTT. This sequence encodes CASSEAGPRPGTRVSGELFF.

This CDR3 is CASLRTRSPNSPLHF. The CDR3, as DNA: TGTGCCAGCCTCCGTACGCGGTCGCCCAATTCACCCCTCCACTTT. The V gene is TRBV27, the J gene TRBJ1-6; no firm D call. Deletions cut 8 bases from V and 7 bases from J, with 18 bases between. CDR1 is MNHEY, CDR2 SMNVEV, per germline (reference sequence). The CDR3 runs to 15 residues.

The chain couples TRBV9 to TRBJ1-6, with 8 bases matching TRBD1. Germline V CDR1 and CDR2: SGDLS, YYNGEE. The CDR3 loop spans 13 amino acids. The ends lost 3 bases at V and 9 bases at J; junction bases unmatched: 2. The CDR3 reads CASSGQGTSPLHF. The CDR3 DNA reads as TGTGCCAGCAGCGGACAGGGGACTTCACCCCTCCACTTT.

The chain combines TRBV12-5 with TRBJ1-3; no firm D call. With 3 bases removed from V and 6 bases from J, the gap between germline ends came to 9 bases. Germline CDR1 reads LGHNT; CDR2 reads FRNRAP. CDR3 length equals 13 residues. CDR3 sequence: CASGFGQANTIYF. The CDR3 DNA follows: TGTGCTAGTGGTTTCGGTCAGGCAAACACCATATATTTT.

The V call is TRBV10-3, the J call TRBJ1-2; a weak D match, TRBD1 (5 bases). The CDR3 has 15 amino acids. V gave up 1 base and J gave up 2 bases, with 11 bases separating them. Germline CDR1 reads ENHRY; CDR2 reads SYGVKD. The CDR3 sequence: CAISELGTGNYGYTF. The CDR3 DNA follows: TGTGCCATCAGTGAGTTAGGAACAGGAAACTATGGCTACACCTTC.

The rearrangement joins TRBV28 to TRBJ1-2; 8 bases are shared with TRBD1. CDR3 size: 14 residues. The V gene end was trimmed by 5 bases and the J gene end by 4 bases; junction bases not matched to a gene: 6. Germline V gene sequence: CDR1 MDHEN, CDR2 SYDVKM. CDR3 in amino acids: CASSITGQVYGYTF. For the CDR3, the DNA is TGTGCCAGCAGTATAACGGGACAGGTCTATGGCTACACCTTC.

The V gene is TRBV12-5, the J gene TRBJ2-5, with 7 bases lining up with TRBD1. Germline CDR1 reads LGHNT; CDR2 reads FRNRAP. This CDR3 has 17 residues. With 4 bases clipped from V and 1 base from J, the junction kept 12 bases outside the gene matches. DNA of the CDR3: TGTGCTAGTGGTTGGGATCTTTACCCAGGGGGCCAAGAGACCCAGTACTTC. Its translation: CASGWDLYPGGQETQYF.

This chain connects TRBV19 to TRBJ1-5; perhaps TRBD1 as D (6 bases). The CDR3 totals 14 residues. The V gene lost 10 bases and the J gene lost 0 bases, with 13 bases spanning the gap. CDR1 is LNHDA and CDR2 is SQIVND in the germline V gene (reference sequence). The CDR3 DNA sequence: TGTGCCACCTCGGACAGCCATAGCAATCAGCCCCAGCATTTT. Encoded protein: CATSDSHSNQPQHF. Based on the CDR3 plus reference TRBV19 and TRBJ1-5, the full variable domain is DGGITQSPKYLFRKEGQNVTLSCEQNLNHDAMYWYRQDPGQGLRLIYYSQIVNDFQKGDIAEGYSVSREKKESFPLTVTSAQKNPTAFYLCATSDSHSNQPQHFGDGTRLSIL.

This clone has only one observation. The rearrangement joins TRBV12-3 or TRBV12-4 to TRBJ2-7; no clear D gene. Trimming cost V 0 bases and J 6 bases, with 6 bases left between them. The CDR3 totals 12 residues. The CDR3: CASSLAQFEQYF. CDR3 DNA sequence: TGTGCCAGCAGTTTAGCGCAGTTCGAGCAGTACTTC.

The gene calls are TRBV2 and TRBJ1-3, with 7 bases aligning to TRBD1. The CDR3 has 14 residues. V shed 6 bases, J shed 2 bases, and the junction held 4 bases outside the gene matches. Germline V gives CDR1 SNHLY, CDR2 FYNNEI. CDR3 DNA sequence: TGTGCCAGCAGGTCCGGGACAGCTGGAAACACCATATATTTT. Its protein product is CASRSGTAGNTIYF.

The rearrangement links TRBV12-3 or TRBV12-4 to TRBJ1-3; unclear D gene. Trimming removed 3 bases at V and 7 bases at J, with 7 bases between. This CDR3 region has 12 residues. The CDR3 coding sequence is TGTGCCAGCAGTTTCAACGGGAACACCATATATTTT. This translates into CASSFNGNTIYF.

The chain recombines TRBV5-8 with TRBJ2-5, with TRBD1 matching over 9 bases. The germline V gene has CDR1 SGHTS and CDR2 YDEGEE. Losses at the gene ends were 4 bases for V and 2 bases for J; bases not matched to a gene: 6. CDR3 size: 15 residues. CDR3 DNA sequence: TGTGCCAGCAGCCCCGGGACAGGGAGACAAGAGACCCAGTACTTC. This encodes CASSPGTGRQETQYF.

This clone was counted between two and nine times. The rearrangement joins TRBV30 to TRBJ1-6; no reliable D call. Trimming removed 4 bases at V and 9 bases at J, with 13 bases between. This CDR3 contains 13 residues. Germline V gene sequence: CDR1 GTSNPN, CDR2 SVGIG (reference sequence). DNA of the CDR3: TGTGCCTGGAAGCCGCAGGCCACTTCACCCCTCCACTTT. This sequence encodes CAWKPQATSPLHF.

The V and J genes are TRBV18 and TRBJ2-2; 10 nucleotides align to TRBD2. V was pared by 6 bases and J by 1 base, with 17 bases of the junction left unmatched. The CDR3 is 20 amino acids. Per the germline V gene, CDR1 is KGHSH and CDR2 is LQKENI. The chain's CDR3 is CASSLTSGNNFFLNTGELFF. The DNA of the CDR3 is TGTGCCAGCTCTCTTACTAGCGGGAACAATTTTTTCTTGAACACCGGGGAGCTGTTTTTT.

This clone has only a few counts. The V and J genes are TRBV3-1 (or the pseudogene TRBV3-2) and TRBJ2-7; D might be TRBD1 (5 bases). The ends were cut back, 5 bases at V and 6 bases at J, with 8 bases in the middle. CDR3 length: 11 amino acids. Looked up from germline, CDR1 is LGHDT and CDR2 is YNNKEL (reference sequence). The CDR3 region is CASSSGPEQYF. The CDR3 nucleotides are TGTGCCAGCAGCTCAGGGCCCGAGCAGTACTTC.

The gene calls are TRBV5-1 and TRBJ1-1; 9 nucleotides line up with TRBD1. V dropped 0 bases and J dropped 3; count of bases not matched to a gene: 6. The V gene's germline CDR1 is SGHRS and CDR2 YFSETQ. The CDR3 is 16 residues long. CDR3 residues: CASSLEGTGSHTEAFF. Here the CDR3 DNA reads TGCGCCAGCAGCTTGGAAGGGACAGGGTCCCACACTGAAGCTTTCTTT.

V gene TRBV12-3 or TRBV12-4 combines with J gene TRBJ1-1; D gene uncertain. The ends were cut back, 5 bases at V and 6 bases at J, with 13 bases in the middle. This CDR3 spans 13 amino acids. In nucleotides, the CDR3 is TGTGCCAGCAGTCCGACAATTGGCGCTGAAGCTTTCTTT. Translated: CASSPTIGAEAFF.

This rearrangement joins TRBV7-9 to TRBJ2-1; D remains ambiguous. Looked up from germline, CDR1 is SEHNR and CDR2 is FQNEAQ (reference sequence). The CDR3 is 13 residues long. Trimming stripped 6 bases from V and 4 bases from J, with 10 bases between. The CDR3 DNA reads TGTGCCAGCAGTCAAACACAGTACAATGAGCAGTTCTTC. It specifies CASSQTQYNEQFF.

The CDR3 nucleotides read TGTGCCAGCAGCCAGAGGGACTTTGGGACCGGGGAGCTGTTTTTT. Protein: CASSQRDFGTGELFF. The chain uses TRBV6-5 and TRBJ2-2; a weak D match, TRBD2 (6 bases). There are 15 residues in the CDR3. Germline lookup yields CDR1 MNHEY and CDR2 SVGAGI. V lost 6 bases, J lost 5 bases, and 16 bases lay in between.

V and J are TRBV12-5 and TRBJ1-2, with D hard to call. The V end lost 2 bases, the J end lost 6 bases, and 7 bases lay between the germline ends. Germline V CDR1 and CDR2: LGHNT, FRNRAP. The CDR3 is 12 amino acids. As DNA, the CDR3 is TGTGCTAGTGGTTTGCCCACGGATGGCTACACCTTC. This codes for CASGLPTDGYTF.